Listed below are T cell receptor beta chains from one sample, sequenced in a study of beta chain bispecific antibodies for T cell cancers. TCRdb re-called the 5' RACE reads through MiXCR, storing one row per CDR3 protein. Among several thousand distinct CDR3 sequences listed, about 2% were seen once. No cognate antigen is known for these TCRs. The specimen was T cells from a healthy donor cultured with Jurkat leukemia cells, collected from a culture containing an anti-CD19 bispecific antibody. Receptor source: a human donor in good health. Some clones in this sample may be carry-over from other donors' samples. Both conserved end residues are part of each CDR3. The D gene is left open where the match is weak. Clone size is given for some rows only: seen once, a few or many times, or a class if the clone is expanded.

NA	NA	TRBJ2-2	TRBV7-6	TGTGCCAGCAGCTTATACGGGGGCGCAGTAGACGGGGAGCTGTTTTTT	CASSLYGGAVDGELFF
many	NA	TRBJ1-2	TRBV27	TGTGCCAGCAGTTTCCGGCGGCCTTATGGCTACACCTTC	CASSFRRPYGYTF
medium-sized	NA	TRBJ2-7	TRBV11-2	TGTGCCAGCAGCTTAGAATTGGGCTACGAGCAGTACTTC	CASSLELGYEQYF
many	NA	TRBJ2-1	TRBV7-2	TGTGCCAGCAGCTCGACGAGGGGAGGCGATGAGCAGTTCTTC	CASSSTRGGDEQFF
many	NA	TRBJ2-2	TRBV5-5	TGTGCCAGCAGCTTGGATCCAGGTCCCGGGGAGCTGTTTTTT	CASSLDPGPGELFF
many	TRBD2	TRBJ2-7	TRBV6-5	TGTGCCAGCAGTTACTCTGGGACTAGCTCTTCTTCACCCTACGAGCAGTACTTC	CASSYSGTSSSSPYEQYF
NA	NA	TRBJ2-2	TRBV5-4	TGTGCCAGCAGCTTGCCCTCCACCGGGGAGCTGTTTTTT	CASSLPSTGELFF
NA	TRBD2	TRBJ2-1	TRBV5-6	TGTGCCAGCAGCCTGCCTGGGAGGGATGAGCAGTTCTTC	CASSLPGRDEQFF
many	NA	TRBJ2-2	TRBV25-1	TGTGCCAGCAGTGAAGGAAGCACCGGGGAGCTGTTTTTT	CASSEGSTGELFF
many	NA	TRBJ2-1	TRBV20-1	TGCAGTGCCTCATCTACGAGGGAAGCCTACAATGAGCAGTTCTTC	CSASSTREAYNEQFF
NA	NA	TRBJ1-1	TRBV30	TGTGCCTGGAGTGTACCAGGGAGCACTGAAGCTTTCTTT	CAWSVPGSTEAFF
few	NA	TRBJ1-6	TRBV19	TGTGCCAGTAACGACCCTTTCTATAATTCACCCCTCCACTTT	CASNDPFYNSPLHF
many	TRBD1	TRBJ2-7	TRBV5-1	TGCGCCAGCAGCTTGGCCGAGACAGGGGGGGACGAGCAGTACTTC	CASSLAETGGDEQYF
many	TRBD1	TRBJ1-2	TRBV10-3	TGTGCCATTACCGGGACAGGGAGCATAAATGGCTACACCTTC	CAITGTGSINGYTF
many	NA	TRBJ1-6	TRBV6-4	TGTGCCAGCACCTACAGGGTTCTAAATAATTCACCCCTCCACTTT	CASTYRVLNNSPLHF
NA	NA	TRBJ2-2	TRBV30	TGTGCCTGGAGCAGGGGCCCAGGTACCGGGGAGCTGTTTTTT	CAWSRGPGTGELFF
many	TRBD2	TRBJ2-1	TRBV5-1	TGCGCCAGCAGCTCCCCATCCGGCGGGGGGGCGTTTTACAATGAGCAGTTCTTC	CASSSPSGGGAFYNEQFF
many	NA	TRBJ1-1	TRBV6-1	TGTGCCAGCGGAGGGGTGGTAAACACTGAAGCTTTCTTT	CASGGVVNTEAFF
medium-sized	NA	TRBJ2-1	TRBV11-3	TGTGCCAGCAGCTTAGATTTCCAGGGCCGACCCTCGGGAAATGAGCAGTTCTTC	CASSLDFQGRPSGNEQFF
many	TRBD2	TRBJ2-1	TRBV20-1	TGCAGTGCACGCAGGCGGGGGTTCAACTACAATGAGCAGTTCTTC	CSARRRGFNYNEQFF
many	NA	TRBJ2-2	TRBV3-1	TGTGCCAGCAGAGGGACCACCGGGGAGCTGTTTTTT	CASRGTTGELFF
many	NA	TRBJ1-6	TRBV11-2	TGTGCCAGCAGCTTAGACGGAAATAATTCACCCCTCCACTTT	CASSLDGNNSPLHF
NA	NA	TRBJ2-1	TRBV5-6	TGTGCCAGCAGCTTGGCCGAGGCGGATGAGCAGTTCTTC	CASSLAEADEQFF
many	TRBD1	TRBJ1-1	TRBV30	TGTGCCTGGAGTCAGGGGACAGTGAACACTGAAGCTTTCTTT	CAWSQGTVNTEAFF
many	NA	TRBJ1-2	TRBV4-1	TGCGCCAGCAGCCTTAGTACGGGGCCAGCCAGTGGCTACACCTTC	CASSLSTGPASGYTF
medium-sized	NA	TRBJ2-3	TRBV11-2	TGTGCCAGCAGCCCTACCGCGATCGGGGTAGATACGCAGTATTTT	CASSPTAIGVDTQYF
many	NA	TRBJ2-7	TRBV7-9	TGTGCCAGCAGCCGGGACACTGCCTACGAGCAGTACTTC	CASSRDTAYEQYF
many	NA	TRBJ1-6	TRBV27	TGTGCCTTTTTTGCGTTTTCACCCCTCCACTTT	CAFFAFSPLHF
many	TRBD1	TRBJ2-2	TRBV27	TGTGCCAGCAGTTTCGGGACAGGGGGAAGGACCGGGGAGCTGTTTTTT	CASSFGTGGRTGELFF
many	TRBD1	TRBJ2-7	TRBV19	TGTGCCAGTAGTATAGGCCAGACAGGGAACGAGCAGTACTTC	CASSIGQTGNEQYF
many	TRBD1	TRBJ1-2	TRBV10-3	TGTGCCACACGAATCTACTCACAAGGGGGCATGGGGGACGGAGGCTACACCTTC	CATRIYSQGGMGDGGYTF
many	NA	TRBJ2-2	TRBV5-1	TGCGCCAGCAGCTTCGGGACTTCTACCGGGGAGCTGTTTTTT	CASSFGTSTGELFF
many	NA	TRBJ1-2	TRBV11-2	TGTGCCAGCAGCCCTGTAGGGGGCTATGGCTACACCTTC	CASSPVGGYGYTF
NA	NA	TRBJ2-3	TRBV11-2	TGTGAAAGCAGCTTCAGGGTGGATACGCAGTATTTT	CESSFRVDTQYF
many	NA	TRBJ1-2	TRBV3-1	TGTGCCAGCAGCCTTCGGGACCGGAAAAACTATGGCTACACCTTC	CASSLRDRKNYGYTF
many	NA	TRBJ1-2	TRBV27	TGTGCCAGCAGTTTACTAGGGACCTATGGCTACACCTTC	CASSLLGTYGYTF
many	TRBD2	TRBJ2-1	TRBV28	TGTGCCAGCAGCTGGGGGGGGGAGCAGTTCTTC	CASSWGGEQFF